The entry that follows covers one T cell receptor beta chain sequence. Its antigen is unidentified. PCR involved 60 Vbeta and 13 Jbeta primers. As originally analysed: An analysis that came later counted tens of millions of unique TCR beta chains, approximately 10 million shared. The method was immunoSEQ multiplex PCR; TCRdb's version includes in-frame clones alone and lacks a portion of them. V and J calls and clone size follow that table, whereas D and trimming were derived from the DNA. Its clone listing holds around 50,000 clones. These data originate in a study of cytomegalovirus exposure and HLA in healthy donors. The study's findings and limits: Most TCR sequences were uncommon, yet certain public TCRs appeared in many donors. TCR beta V segments were, for the most part, productive about 87% or about 30% of the time in an earlier analysis.

CDR1 and CDR2 from the germline V gene are SGDLS and YYNGEE. Losses at the gene ends were 3 bases for V and 5 bases for J; bases not matched to a gene: 9. This CDR3 comprises 16 residues. The source material was PBMCs. This chain joins TRBV9 and TRBJ2-5, with 11 bases identical to TRBD2. The TCR comes from a woman in her fifties or sixties in good health and CMV-seropositive. The CDR3 DNA reads TGTGCCAGCAGCGCCGGGACTAGCGGAGGGGGGGAGACCCAGTACTTC. Translation: CASSAGTSGGGETQYF.